The rows below give T cell receptor beta chains drawn from one sample of a study of cytomegalovirus exposure and HLA in healthy donors. Profiled with immunoSEQ multiplex PCR; TCRdb holds only in-frame clones, not every one. The table has some 130,000 clones, 75% to 85% seen once. Sequenced sample: PBMCs. These TCRs come from a female donor in good health and CMV-seropositive. The conserved cysteine and the conserved F or W are not part of the CDR3 here. Clone size is shown for a subset of rows, as once, few, many or a class of expanded clone.

few TRBV28 12 ASSSVALQNEQY
. TRBV27 11 ASTNRATDTQY
. TRBV28 11 ASSLAGRYGYT
. TRBV19 13 ASSIGSGGADTQY
. TRBV5-1 10 ASSLGRDEQF
few TRBV2 12 ASSVRGVNTEAF
few TRBV28 16 ASSGTALETSGYNEQF
. TRBV27 15 ASGPPGLAGGSYEQY
. TRBV4-1 13 ASSQEGADVGELF
. TRBV5-1 14 ASSRDFPRVGYGYT
. TRBV11-2 14 ASGRSSVGGTYEQY
. TRBV27 11 ASRGPFSAEAF
. TRBV4-2 14 ASSQPLAGAYNEQF
. TRBV23-1 15 ASSQNYTGVISYEQY
. TRBV6-5 13 ASSSLGGAKNIQY
. TRBV5-6 15 ASSLGLAGILTDTQY
. TRBV19 12 ASGAGHVNQPQH
. TRBV5-1 16 ASSLAPSGAGGNQPQH
. TRBV6-6 14 ASSSGLAGGQETQY
. TRBV4-1 14 ASSPSGGGTHYGYT
. TRBV2 13 ASSEPGLAVETQY
. TRBV5-1 12 ASSLGRARETQY
once TRBV4-1 15 ASSQWDKPTSTDTQY
few TRBV5-1 13 ASSYYLGGTDTQY
. TRBV19 17 ASSARFETGGSGANVLT
. TRBV28 14 ASSFASGGATDTQY
. TRBV10-1 12 ASSDGTPNEKLF
. TRBV28 12 ATHADRGRDTQY
. TRBV28 13 ASSTPPGTGYGYT
few TRBV25-1 12 ASSWRGAEDTQY
. TRBV7-2 15 ASRLGTSGRIGETQY
few TRBV2 13 ASSEAGYSNQPQH
. TRBV5-4 13 ASSLIKQGSYGYT